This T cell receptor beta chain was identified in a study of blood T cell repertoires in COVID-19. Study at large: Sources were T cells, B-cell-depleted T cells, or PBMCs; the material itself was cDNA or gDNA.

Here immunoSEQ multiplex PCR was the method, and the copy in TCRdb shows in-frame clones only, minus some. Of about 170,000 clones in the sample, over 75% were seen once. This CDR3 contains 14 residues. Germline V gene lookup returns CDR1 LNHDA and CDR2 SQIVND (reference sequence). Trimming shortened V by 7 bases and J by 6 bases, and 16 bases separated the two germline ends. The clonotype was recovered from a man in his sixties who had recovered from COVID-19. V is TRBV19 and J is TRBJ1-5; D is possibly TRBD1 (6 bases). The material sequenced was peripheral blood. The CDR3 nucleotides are TGTGCCAGTACCCCGTCGGGGGGCAGTCAGCCCCAGCATTTT. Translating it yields CASTPSGGSQPQHF. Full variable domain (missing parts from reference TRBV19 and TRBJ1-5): DGGITQSPKYLFRKEGQNVTLSCEQNLNHDAMYWYRQDPGQGLRLIYYSQIVNDFQKGDIAEGYSVSREKKESFPLTVTSAQKNPTAFYLCASTPSGGSQPQHFGDGTRLSIL.